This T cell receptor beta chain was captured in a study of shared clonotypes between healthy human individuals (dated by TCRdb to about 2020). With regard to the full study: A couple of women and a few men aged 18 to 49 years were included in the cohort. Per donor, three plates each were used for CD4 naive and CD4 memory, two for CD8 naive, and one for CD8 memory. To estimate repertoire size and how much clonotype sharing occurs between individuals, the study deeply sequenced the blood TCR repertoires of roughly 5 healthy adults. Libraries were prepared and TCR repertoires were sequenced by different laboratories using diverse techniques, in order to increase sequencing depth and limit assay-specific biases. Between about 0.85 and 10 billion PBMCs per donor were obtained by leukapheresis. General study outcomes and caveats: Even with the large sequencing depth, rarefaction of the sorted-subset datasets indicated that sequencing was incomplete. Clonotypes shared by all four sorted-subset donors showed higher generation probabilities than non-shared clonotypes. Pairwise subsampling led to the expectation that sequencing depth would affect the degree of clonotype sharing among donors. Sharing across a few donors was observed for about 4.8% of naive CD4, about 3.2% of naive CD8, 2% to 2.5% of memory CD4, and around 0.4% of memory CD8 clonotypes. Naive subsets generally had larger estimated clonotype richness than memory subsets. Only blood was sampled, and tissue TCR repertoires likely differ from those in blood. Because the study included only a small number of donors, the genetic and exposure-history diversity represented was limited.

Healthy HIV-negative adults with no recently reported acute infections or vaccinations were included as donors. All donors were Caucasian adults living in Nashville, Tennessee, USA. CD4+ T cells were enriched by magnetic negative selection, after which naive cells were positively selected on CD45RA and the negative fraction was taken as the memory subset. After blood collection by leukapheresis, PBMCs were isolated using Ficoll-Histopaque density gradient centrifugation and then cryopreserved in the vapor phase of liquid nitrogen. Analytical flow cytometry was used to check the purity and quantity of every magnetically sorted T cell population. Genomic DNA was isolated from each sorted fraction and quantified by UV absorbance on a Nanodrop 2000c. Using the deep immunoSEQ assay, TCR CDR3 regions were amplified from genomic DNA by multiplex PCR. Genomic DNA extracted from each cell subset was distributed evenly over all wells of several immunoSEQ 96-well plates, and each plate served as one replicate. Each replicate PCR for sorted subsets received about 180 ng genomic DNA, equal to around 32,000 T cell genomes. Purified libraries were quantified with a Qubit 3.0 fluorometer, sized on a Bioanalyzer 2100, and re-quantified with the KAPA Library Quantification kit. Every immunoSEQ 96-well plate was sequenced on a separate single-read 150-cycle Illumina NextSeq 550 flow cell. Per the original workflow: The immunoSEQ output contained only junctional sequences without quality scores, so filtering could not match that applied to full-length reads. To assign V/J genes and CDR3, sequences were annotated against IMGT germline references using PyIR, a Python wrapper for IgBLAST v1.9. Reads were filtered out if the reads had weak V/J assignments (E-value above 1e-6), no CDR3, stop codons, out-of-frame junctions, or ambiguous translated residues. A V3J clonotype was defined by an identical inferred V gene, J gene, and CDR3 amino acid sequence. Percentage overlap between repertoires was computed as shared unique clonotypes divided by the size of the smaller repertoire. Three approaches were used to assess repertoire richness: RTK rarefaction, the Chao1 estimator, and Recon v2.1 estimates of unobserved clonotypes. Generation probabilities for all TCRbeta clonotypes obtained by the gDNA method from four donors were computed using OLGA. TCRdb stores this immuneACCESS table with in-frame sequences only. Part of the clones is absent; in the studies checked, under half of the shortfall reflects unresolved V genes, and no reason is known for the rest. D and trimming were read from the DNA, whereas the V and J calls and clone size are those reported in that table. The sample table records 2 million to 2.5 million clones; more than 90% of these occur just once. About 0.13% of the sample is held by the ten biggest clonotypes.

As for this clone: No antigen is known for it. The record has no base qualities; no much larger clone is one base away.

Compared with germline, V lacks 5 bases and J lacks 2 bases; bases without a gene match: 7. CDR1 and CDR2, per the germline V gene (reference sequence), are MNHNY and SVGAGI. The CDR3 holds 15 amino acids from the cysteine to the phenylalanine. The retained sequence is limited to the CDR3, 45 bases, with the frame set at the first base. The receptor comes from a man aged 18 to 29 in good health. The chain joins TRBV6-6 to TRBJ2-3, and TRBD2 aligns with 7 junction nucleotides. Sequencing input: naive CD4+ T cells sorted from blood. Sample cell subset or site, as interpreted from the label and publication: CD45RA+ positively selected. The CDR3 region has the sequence CASSLQGGPTDTQYF. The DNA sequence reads TGTGCCAGCAGTCTCCAGGGAGGGCCCACAGATACGCAGTATTTT.